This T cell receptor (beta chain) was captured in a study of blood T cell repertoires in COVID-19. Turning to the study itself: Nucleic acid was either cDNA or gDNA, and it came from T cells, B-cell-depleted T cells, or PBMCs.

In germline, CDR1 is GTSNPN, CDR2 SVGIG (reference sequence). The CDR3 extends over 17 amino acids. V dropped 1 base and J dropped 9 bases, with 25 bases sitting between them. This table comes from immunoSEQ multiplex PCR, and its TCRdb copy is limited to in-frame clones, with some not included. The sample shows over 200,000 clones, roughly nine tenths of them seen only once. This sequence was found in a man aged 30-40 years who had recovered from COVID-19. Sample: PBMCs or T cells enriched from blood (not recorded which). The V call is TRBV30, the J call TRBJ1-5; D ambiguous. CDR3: CAWSGTSGLHFNGPQHF. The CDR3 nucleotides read TGTGCCTGGAGTGGCACGAGCGGACTGCATTTTAATGGGCCCCAGCATTTT.